Listed here are 5 T cell receptor beta chains from one sample, sequenced in a study of shared clonotypes between healthy human individuals. Repertoires were generated with immunoSEQ multiplex PCR, while TCRdb's copy carries only in-frame clones and drops some. The table includes about 1.1 million clones, approximately 80% detected once. Sequenced input: memory CD4+ T cells from PBMCs. Subset of the sample: CD45RA-negative fraction. These TCRs come from a man between 18 and 29 years old in good health. Some clones in this sample may be carry-over from other donors' samples.

The rearrangement links TRBV10-1 to TRBJ2-5; a possible D gene is TRBD1 (5 bases). The germline CDR1 and CDR2 sequences are WNHNN and SYGVQD (reference sequence). The CDR3 runs 17 residues. As DNA, the CDR3 is TGCGTAATAACAAAGTTTAGGGGCAGGGCTAAGAAAGAGACCCAGTACTTC. It yields the protein CVITKFRGRAKKETQYF.

This clone came up once. This chain uses TRBV11-2 with TRBJ2-1; D is unresolved. The length of the CDR3 is 13 residues. With 6 bases removed from V and 3 bases from J, the gap between germline ends came to 9 bases. Germline-derived CDR1 and CDR2 are SGHAT and FQNNGV. CDR3 bases: TGTGCCAGCAGTAGGCAGATCTACAATGAGCAGTTCTTC. Protein: CASSRQIYNEQFF. Full variable domain (remainder filled in from reference TRBV11-2 and TRBJ2-1): EAGVAQSPRYKIIEKRQSVAFWCNPISGHATLYWYQQILGQGPKLLIQFQNNGVVDDSQLPKDRFSAERLKGVDSTLKIQPAKLEDSAVYLCASSRQIYNEQFFGPGTRLTVL.

This chain connects TRBV7-9 to TRBJ1-1, with D unresolved. The V end was cut by 3 bases, the J end by 3 bases, with 8 bases between. Per germline, CDR1 SEHNR and CDR2 FQNEAQ (reference sequence). The CDR3 covers 13 residues. The CDR3 nucleotides are TGTGCCAGCAGCTTTTTCGGGGACACTGAAGCTTTCTTT. This encodes CASSFFGDTEAFF.

The chain recombines TRBV9 with TRBJ2-1, with TRBD2 matching over 10 bases. Per the germline V gene, CDR1 is SGDLS and CDR2 is YYNGEE. The CDR3 loop spans 16 amino acids. The ends lost 1 base at V and 8 bases at J; junction bases unmatched: 9. CDR3 region: CASSVSGLAGAYEQFF. The CDR3 DNA is TGTGCCAGCAGCGTATCTGGGCTAGCGGGAGCGTATGAGCAGTTCTTC. Supplemented by reference TRBV9 and TRBJ2-1, the full variable domain reads DSGVTQTPKHLITATGQRVTLRCSPRSGDLSVYWYQQSLDQGLQFLIQYYNGEERAKGNILERFSAQQFPDLHSELNLSSLELGDSALYFCASSVSGLAGAYEQFFGPGTRLTVL.

This chain links TRBV29-1 with TRBJ1-1; D is perhaps TRBD1 (6 bases). The CDR3 covers 13 residues. CDR1 is SQVTM and CDR2 is ANQGSEA in the germline V gene. Trimming removed 7 bases from V and 5 bases from J, with 17 bases in between. CDR3 loop: CSGGQGRRTEAFF. CDR3 coding DNA: TGCAGCGGGGGGCAGGGGAGGAGGACTGAAGCTTTCTTT.